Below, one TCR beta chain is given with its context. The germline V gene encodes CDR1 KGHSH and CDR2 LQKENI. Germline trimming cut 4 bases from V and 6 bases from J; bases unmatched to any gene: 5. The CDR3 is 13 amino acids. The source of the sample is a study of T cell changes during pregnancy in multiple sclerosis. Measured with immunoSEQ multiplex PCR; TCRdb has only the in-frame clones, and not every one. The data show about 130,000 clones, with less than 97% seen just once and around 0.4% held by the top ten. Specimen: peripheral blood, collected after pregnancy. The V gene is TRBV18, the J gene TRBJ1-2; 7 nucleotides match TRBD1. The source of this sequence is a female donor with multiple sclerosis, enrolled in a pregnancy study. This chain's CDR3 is CASSLTGVDGYTF. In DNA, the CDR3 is TGTGCCAGCTCACTAACAGGGGTGGATGGCTACACCTTC.